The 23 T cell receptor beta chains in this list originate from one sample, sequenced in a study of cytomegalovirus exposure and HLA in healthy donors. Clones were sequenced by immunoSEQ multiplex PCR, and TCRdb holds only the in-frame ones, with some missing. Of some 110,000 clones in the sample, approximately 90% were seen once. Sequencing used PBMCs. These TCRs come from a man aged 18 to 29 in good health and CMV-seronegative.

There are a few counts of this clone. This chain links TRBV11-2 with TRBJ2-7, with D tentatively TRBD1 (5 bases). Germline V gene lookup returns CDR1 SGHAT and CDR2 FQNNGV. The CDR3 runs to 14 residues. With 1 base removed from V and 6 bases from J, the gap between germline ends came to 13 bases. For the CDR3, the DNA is TGTGCCAGCAGCTTAGTTGCAGGGAAGGCCGAGCAGTACTTC. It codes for CASSLVAGKAEQYF. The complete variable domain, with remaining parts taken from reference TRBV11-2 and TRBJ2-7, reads EAGVAQSPRYKIIEKRQSVAFWCNPISGHATLYWYQQILGQGPKLLIQFQNNGVVDDSQLPKDRFSAERLKGVDSTLKIQPAKLEDSAVYLCASSLVAGKAEQYFGPGTRLTVT.

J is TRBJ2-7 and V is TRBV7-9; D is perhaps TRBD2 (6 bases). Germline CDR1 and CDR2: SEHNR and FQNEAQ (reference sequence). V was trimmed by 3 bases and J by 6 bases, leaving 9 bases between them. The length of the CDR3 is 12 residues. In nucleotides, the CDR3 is TGTGCCAGCAGCTTTCGGGGACTCGAGCAGTACTTC. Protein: CASSFRGLEQYF. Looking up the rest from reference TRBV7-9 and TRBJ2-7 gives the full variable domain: DTGVSQNPRHKITKRGQNVTFRCDPISEHNRLYWYRQTLGQGPEFLTYFQNEAQLEKSRLLSDRFSAERPKGSFSTLEIQRTEQGDSAMYLCASSFRGLEQYFGPGTRLTVT.

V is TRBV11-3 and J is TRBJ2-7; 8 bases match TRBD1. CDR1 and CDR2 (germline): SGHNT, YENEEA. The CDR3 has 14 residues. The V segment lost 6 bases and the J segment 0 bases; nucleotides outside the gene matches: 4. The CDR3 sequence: CASSRQGSSYEQYF. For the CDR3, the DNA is TGTGCCAGCAGTCGACAGGGGAGCTCCTACGAGCAGTACTTC.

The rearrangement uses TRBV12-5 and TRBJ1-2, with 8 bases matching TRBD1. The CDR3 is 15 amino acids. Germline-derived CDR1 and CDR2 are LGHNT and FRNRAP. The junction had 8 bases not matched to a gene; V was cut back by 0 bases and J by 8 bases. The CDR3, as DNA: TGTGCTAGTGGTTTGGTACCCCAGGGGGCGCACGGCTACACCTTC. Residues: CASGLVPQGAHGYTF.

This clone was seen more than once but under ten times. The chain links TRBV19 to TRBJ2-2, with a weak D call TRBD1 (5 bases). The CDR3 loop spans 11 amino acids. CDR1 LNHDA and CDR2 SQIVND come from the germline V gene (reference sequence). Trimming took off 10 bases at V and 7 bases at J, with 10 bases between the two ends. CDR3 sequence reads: CATGIFGELFF. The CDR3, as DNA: TGTGCCACAGGGATATTCGGGGAGCTGTTTTTT.

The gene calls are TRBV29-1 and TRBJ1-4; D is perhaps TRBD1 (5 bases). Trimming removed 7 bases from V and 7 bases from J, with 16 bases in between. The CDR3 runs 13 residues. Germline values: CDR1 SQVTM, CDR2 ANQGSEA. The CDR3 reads CSAAGQGSEKLFF. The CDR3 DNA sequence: TGCAGCGCCGCGGGGCAGGGAAGTGAAAAACTGTTTTTT.

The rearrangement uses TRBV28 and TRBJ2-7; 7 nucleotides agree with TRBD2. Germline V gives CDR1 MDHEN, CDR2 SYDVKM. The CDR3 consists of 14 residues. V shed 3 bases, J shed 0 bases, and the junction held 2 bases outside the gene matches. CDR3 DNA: TGTGCCAGCAGTTTGACTAGCCCCTCCTACGAGCAGTACTTC. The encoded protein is CASSLTSPSYEQYF.

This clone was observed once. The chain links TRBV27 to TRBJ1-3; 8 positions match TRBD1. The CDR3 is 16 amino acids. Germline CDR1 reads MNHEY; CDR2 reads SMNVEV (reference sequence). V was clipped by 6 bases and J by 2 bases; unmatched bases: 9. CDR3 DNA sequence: TGTGCCAGCAGCCGAACAGACAGGGGAACTGGAAACACCATATATTTT. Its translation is CASSRTDRGTGNTIYF.

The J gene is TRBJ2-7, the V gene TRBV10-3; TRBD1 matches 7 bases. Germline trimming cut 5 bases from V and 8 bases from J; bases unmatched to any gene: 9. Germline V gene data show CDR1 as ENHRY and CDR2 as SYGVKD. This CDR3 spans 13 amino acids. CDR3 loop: CAISRDRATKQYF. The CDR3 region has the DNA TGTGCCATCAGTCGCGACAGGGCTACGAAGCAGTACTTC.

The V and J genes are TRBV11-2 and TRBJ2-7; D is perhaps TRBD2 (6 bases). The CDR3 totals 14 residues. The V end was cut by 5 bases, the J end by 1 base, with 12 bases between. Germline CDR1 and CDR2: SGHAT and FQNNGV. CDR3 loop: CASSRESRSYEQYF. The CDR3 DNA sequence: TGTGCCAGCAGCCGGGAGTCGAGGTCCTACGAGCAGTACTTC.

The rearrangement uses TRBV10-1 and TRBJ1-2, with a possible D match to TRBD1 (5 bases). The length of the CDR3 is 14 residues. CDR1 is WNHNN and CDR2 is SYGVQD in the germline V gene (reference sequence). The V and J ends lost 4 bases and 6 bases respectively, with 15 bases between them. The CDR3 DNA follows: TGCGCCAGCAGTGCCCTAAGGGGTTCGGATGGCTACACCTTC. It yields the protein CASSALRGSDGYTF.

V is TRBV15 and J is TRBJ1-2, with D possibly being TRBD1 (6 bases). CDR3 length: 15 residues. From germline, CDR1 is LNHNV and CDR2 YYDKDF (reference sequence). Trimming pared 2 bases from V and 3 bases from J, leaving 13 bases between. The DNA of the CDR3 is TGTGCCACCAGCAGAACAGGGCTAGAGCACTATGGCTACACCTTC. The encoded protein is CATSRTGLEHYGYTF.

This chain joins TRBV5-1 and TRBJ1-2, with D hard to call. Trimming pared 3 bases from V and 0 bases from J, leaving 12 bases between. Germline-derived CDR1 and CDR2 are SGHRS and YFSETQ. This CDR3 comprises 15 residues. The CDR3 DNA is TGCGCCAGCAGCTCTGGCATTGGAGCTAACTATGGCTACACCTTC. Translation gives CASSSGIGANYGYTF.

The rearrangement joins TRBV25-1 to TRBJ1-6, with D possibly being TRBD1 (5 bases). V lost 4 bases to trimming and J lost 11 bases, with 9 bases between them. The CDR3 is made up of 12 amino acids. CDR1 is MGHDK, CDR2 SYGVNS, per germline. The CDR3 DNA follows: TGTGCCAGCAGTGGCTACAGGACACCCCTCCACTTT. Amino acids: CASSGYRTPLHF.

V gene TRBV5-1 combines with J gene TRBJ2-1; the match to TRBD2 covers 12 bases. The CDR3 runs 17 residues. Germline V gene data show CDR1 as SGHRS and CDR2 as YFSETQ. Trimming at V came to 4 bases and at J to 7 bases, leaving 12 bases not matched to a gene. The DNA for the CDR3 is TGCGCCAGCAGCCACGCGATCGGACTAGCGGGAAAGAATGAGCAGTTCTTC. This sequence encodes CASSHAIGLAGKNEQFF.

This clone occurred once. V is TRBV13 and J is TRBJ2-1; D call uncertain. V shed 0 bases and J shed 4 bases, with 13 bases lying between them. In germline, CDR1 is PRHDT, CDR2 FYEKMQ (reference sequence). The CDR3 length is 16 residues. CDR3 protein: CASSLGEDTPYNEQFF. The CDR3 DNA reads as TGTGCCAGCAGCTTAGGTGAAGACACCCCATACAATGAGCAGTTCTTC.

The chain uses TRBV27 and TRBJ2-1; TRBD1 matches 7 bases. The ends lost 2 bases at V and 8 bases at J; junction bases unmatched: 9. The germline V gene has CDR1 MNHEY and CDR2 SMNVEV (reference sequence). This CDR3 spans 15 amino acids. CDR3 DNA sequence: TGTGCCAGCAGTTTAGGAACCACAGGGGTCCATGAGCAGTTCTTC. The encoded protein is CASSLGTTGVHEQFF.

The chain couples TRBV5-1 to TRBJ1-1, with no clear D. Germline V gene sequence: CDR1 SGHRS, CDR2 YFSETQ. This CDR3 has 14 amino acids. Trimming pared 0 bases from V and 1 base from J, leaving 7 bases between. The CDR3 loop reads CASSLVSGNTEAFF. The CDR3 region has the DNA TGCGCCAGCAGCTTGGTGTCAGGGAACACTGAAGCTTTCTTT.

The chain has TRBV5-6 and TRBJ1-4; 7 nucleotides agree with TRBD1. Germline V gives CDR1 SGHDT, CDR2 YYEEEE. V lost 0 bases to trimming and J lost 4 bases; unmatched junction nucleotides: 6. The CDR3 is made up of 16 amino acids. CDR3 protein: CASSLVGGAGNEKLFF. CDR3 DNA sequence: TGTGCCAGCAGCTTGGTAGGGGGCGCAGGTAATGAAAAACTGTTTTTT.

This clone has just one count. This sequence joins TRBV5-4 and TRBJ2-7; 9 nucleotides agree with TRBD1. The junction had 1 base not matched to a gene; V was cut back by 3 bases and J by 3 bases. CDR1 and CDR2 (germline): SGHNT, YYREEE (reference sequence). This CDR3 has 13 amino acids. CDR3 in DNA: TGTGCCAGCAGCTGGGACAGGGACTACGAGCAGTACTTC. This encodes CASSWDRDYEQYF.

CDR3 nucleotides: TGTGCCAGCAGTCACCGGGGGACGAACACTGAAGCTTTCTTT. Its translation is CASSHRGTNTEAFF. The chain has TRBV6-1 and TRBJ1-1; TRBD1 is a possible D gene (5 bases). The CDR3 has 14 amino acids. From germline, CDR1 is MNHNS and CDR2 SASEGT. The ends were cut back, 5 bases at V and 1 base at J, with 11 bases in the middle.

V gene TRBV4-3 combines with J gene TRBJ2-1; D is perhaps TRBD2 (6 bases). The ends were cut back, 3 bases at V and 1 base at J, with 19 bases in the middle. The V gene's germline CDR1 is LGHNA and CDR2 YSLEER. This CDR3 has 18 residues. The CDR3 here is CASSHSLGLSGSYNEQFF. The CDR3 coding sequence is TGCGCCAGCAGCCATTCTTTGGGATTGAGCGGGTCCTACAATGAGCAGTTCTTC.

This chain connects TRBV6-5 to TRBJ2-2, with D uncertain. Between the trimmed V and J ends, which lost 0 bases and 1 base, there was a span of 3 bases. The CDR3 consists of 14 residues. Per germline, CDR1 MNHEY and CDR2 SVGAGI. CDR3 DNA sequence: TGTGCCAGCAGTTACTCGAGGAACACCGGGGAGCTGTTTTTT. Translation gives CASSYSRNTGELFF.